The sequence of this TCR beta chain was determined in a study of blood T cell repertoires in COVID-19. Study summary: Collection of acute and convalescent COVID-19 samples took place in the United States, Italy and Spain. In each case, the material was cDNA or gDNA derived from T cells, B-cell-depleted T cells, or PBMCs.

V dropped 3 bases and J dropped 6 bases, with 8 bases sitting between them. CDR1 MDHEN and CDR2 SYDVKM come from the germline V gene. The CDR3 totals 12 residues. Authors' methods: The authors estimated nucleated cell counts from reference gene primer amplification. The repertoire was sequenced with immunoSEQ multiplex PCR; TCRdb's copy has only in-frame clones and lacks some. V and J calls and clone size are as listed in that table; D and trimming were resolved from the DNA. Of about 140,000 clones detected, roughly 85% appear once; the ten largest clones hold 2.5% to 3%. The V call is TRBV28, the J call TRBJ1-2; D is unclear. Specimen: peripheral blood. This TCR was recovered from a middle-aged man with acute or convalescent COVID-19. In DNA, the CDR3 is TGTGCCAGCAGTTTGCGGGCCGATGGCTACACCTTC. This gives the protein CASSLRADGYTF.